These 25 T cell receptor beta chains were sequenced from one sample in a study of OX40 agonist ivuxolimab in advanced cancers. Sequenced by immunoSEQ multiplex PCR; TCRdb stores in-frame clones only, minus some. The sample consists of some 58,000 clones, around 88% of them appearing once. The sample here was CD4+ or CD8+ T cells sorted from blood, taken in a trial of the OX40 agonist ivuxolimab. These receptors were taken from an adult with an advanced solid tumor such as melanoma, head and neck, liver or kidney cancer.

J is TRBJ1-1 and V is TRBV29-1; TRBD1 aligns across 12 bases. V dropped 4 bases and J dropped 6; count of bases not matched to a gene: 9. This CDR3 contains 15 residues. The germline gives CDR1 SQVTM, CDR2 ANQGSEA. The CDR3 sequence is CSVGLRGQGAAEAFF. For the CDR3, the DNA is TGCAGCGTTGGACTAAGGGGACAGGGGGCGGCTGAAGCTTTCTTT. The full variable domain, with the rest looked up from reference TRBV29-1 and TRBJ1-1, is SAVISQKPSRDICQRGTSLTIQCQVDSQVTMMFWYRQQPGQSLTLIATANQGSEATYESGFVIDKFPISRPNLTFSTLTVSNMSPEDSSIYLCSVGLRGQGAAEAFFGQGTRLTVV.

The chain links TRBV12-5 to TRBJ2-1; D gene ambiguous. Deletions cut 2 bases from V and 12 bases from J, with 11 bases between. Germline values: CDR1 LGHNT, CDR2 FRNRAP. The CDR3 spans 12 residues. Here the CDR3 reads CASGLPSGVQFF. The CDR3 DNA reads TGTGCTAGTGGTTTGCCCTCCGGTGTGCAGTTCTTC. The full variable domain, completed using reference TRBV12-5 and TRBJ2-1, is DARVTQTPRHKVTEMGQEVTMRCQPILGHNTVFWYRQTMMQGLELLAYFRNRAPLDDSGMPKDRFSAEMPDATLATLKIQPSEPRDSAVYFCASGLPSGVQFFGPGTRLTVL.

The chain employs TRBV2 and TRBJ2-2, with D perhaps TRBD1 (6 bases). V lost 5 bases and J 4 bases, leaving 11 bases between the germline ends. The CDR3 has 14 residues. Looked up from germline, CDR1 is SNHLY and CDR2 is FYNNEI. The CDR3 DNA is TGTGCCAGCAGTTTCACAGGGACCACCGGGGAGCTGTTTTTT. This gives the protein CASSFTGTTGELFF.

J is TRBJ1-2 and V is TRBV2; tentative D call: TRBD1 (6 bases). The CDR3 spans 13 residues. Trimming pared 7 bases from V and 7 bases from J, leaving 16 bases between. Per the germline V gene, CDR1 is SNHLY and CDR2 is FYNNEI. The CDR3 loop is CASTGQTWVGYTF. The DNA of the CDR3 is TGTGCCAGCACAGGACAGACCTGGGTTGGCTACACCTTC.

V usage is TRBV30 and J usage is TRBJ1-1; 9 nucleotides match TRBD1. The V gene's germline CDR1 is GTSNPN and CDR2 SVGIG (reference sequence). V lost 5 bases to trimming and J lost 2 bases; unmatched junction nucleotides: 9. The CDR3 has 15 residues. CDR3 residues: CAWGPRDRANTEAFF. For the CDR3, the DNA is TGTGCCTGGGGGCCCCGGGACAGGGCAAACACTGAAGCTTTCTTT.

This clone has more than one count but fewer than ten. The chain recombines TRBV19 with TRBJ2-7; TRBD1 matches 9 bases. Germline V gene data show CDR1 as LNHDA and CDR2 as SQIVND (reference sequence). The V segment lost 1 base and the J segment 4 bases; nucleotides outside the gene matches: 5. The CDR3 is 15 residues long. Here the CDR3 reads CASSIGGTGMYEQYF. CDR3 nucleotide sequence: TGTGCCAGTAGTATAGGCGGGACAGGGATGTACGAGCAGTACTTC.

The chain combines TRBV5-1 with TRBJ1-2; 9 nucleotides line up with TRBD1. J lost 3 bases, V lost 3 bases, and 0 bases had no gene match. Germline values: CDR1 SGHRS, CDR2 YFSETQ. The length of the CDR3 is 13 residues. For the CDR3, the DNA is TGCGCCAGCAGCTGGGACAGGGACTATGGCTACACCTTC. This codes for CASSWDRDYGYTF.

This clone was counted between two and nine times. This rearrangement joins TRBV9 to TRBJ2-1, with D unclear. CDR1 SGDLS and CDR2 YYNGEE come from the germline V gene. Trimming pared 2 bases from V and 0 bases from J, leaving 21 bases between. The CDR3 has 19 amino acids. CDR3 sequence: CASSVVPAQGRSSYNEQFF. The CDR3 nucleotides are TGTGCCAGCAGCGTTGTACCCGCCCAAGGCCGGAGCTCCTACAATGAGCAGTTCTTC.

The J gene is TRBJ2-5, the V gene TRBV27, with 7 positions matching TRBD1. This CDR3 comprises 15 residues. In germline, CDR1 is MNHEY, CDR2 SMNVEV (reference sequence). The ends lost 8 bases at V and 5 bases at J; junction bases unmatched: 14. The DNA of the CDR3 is TGTGCCAGCTCTTTCACAGGGGTTGGCTCGGAGACCCAGTACTTC. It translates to CASSFTGVGSETQYF.

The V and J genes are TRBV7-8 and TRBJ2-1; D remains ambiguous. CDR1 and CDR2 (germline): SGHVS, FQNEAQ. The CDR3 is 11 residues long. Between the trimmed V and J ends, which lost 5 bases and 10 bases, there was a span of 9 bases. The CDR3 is CASSSSWEQFF. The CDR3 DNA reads TGTGCCAGCAGCAGTAGCTGGGAGCAGTTCTTC.

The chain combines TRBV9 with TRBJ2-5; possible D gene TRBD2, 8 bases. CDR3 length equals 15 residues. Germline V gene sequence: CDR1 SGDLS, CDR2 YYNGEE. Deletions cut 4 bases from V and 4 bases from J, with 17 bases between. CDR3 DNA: TGTGCCAGCAGCTTACTAGCGGCAGGGGGAGAGACCCAGTACTTC. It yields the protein CASSLLAAGGETQYF.

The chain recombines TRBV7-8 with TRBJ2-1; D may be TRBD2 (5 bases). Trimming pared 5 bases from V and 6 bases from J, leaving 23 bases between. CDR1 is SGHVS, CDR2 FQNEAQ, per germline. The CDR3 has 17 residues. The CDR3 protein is CASSPEGSALETNEQFF. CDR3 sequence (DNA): TGTGCCAGCAGCCCAGAGGGCAGTGCATTGGAAACCAATGAGCAGTTCTTC.

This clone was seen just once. The CDR3 DNA is TGTGCCAGCAGCCACCCGGGACAGGGGGCGTACGAGCAGTACTTC. Translating gives CASSHPGQGAYEQYF. This chain uses TRBV6-6 with TRBJ2-7, with TRBD1 matching over 12 bases. The CDR3 has 15 amino acids. Per germline, CDR1 MNHNY and CDR2 SVGAGI (reference sequence). V dropped 6 bases and J dropped 4; count of bases not matched to a gene: 7.

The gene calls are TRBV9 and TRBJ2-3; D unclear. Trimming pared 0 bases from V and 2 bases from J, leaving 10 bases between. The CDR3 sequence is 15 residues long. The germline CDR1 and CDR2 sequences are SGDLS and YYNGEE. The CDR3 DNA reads TGTGCCAGCAGCGTAGTTGGGTGGGCCACAGATACGCAGTATTTT. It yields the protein CASSVVGWATDTQYF.

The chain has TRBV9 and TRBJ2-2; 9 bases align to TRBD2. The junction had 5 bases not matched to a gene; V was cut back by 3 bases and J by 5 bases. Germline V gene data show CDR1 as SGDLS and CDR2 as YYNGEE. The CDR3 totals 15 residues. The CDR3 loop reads CASSGSGSRTGELFF. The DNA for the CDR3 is TGTGCCAGCAGCGGTAGCGGGAGTAGGACCGGGGAGCTGTTTTTT.

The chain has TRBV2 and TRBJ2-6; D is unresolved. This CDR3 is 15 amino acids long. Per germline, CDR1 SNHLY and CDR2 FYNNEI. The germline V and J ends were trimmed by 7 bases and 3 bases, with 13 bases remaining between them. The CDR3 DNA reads TGTGCCAGCAATCGAGACGACCTTGGGGCCAACGTCCTGACTTTC. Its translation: CASNRDDLGANVLTF.

The CDR3 sequence is CASSIPGLADIQYF. The CDR3 DNA sequence: TGTGCCAGTAGTATACCGGGACTAGCGGACATTCAGTACTTC. The rearrangement uses TRBV19 and TRBJ2-4; TRBD2 matches 11 bases. CDR3 length equals 14 residues. Germline trimming cut 2 bases from V and 8 bases from J; bases unmatched to any gene: 2. Germline V gene sequence: CDR1 LNHDA, CDR2 SQIVND (reference sequence). Drawing the rest from reference TRBV19 and TRBJ2-4, the complete variable domain is DGGITQSPKYLFRKEGQNVTLSCEQNLNHDAMYWYRQDPGQGLRLIYYSQIVNDFQKGDIAEGYSVSREKKESFPLTVTSAQKNPTAFYLCASSIPGLADIQYFGAGTRLSVL.

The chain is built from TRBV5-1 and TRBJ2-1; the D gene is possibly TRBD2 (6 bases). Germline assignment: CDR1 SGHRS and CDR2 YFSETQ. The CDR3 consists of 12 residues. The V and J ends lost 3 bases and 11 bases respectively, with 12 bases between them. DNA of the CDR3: TGCGCCAGCAGCTCGAGCGGGTCCCAGCAGTTCTTC. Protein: CASSSSGSQQFF.

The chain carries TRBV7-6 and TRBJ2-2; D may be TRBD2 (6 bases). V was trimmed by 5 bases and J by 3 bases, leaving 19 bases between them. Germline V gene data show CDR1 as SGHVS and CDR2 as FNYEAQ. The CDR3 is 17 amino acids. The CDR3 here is CASSRIETGDHTGELFF. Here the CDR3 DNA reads TGTGCCAGCAGCCGTATAGAGACGGGAGACCACACCGGGGAGCTGTTTTTT. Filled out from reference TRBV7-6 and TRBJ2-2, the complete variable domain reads GAGVSQSPRYKVTKRGQDVALRCDPISGHVSLYWYRQALGQGPEFLTYFNYEAQQDKSGLPNDRFSAERPEGSISTLTIQRTEQRDSAMYRCASSRIETGDHTGELFFGEGSRLTVL.

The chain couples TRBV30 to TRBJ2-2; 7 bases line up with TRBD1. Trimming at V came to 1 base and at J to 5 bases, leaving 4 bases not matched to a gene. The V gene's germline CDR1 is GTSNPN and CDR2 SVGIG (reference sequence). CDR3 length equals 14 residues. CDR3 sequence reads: CAWSEQGWTGELFF. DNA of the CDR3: TGTGCCTGGAGTGAACAGGGGTGGACCGGGGAGCTGTTTTTT.

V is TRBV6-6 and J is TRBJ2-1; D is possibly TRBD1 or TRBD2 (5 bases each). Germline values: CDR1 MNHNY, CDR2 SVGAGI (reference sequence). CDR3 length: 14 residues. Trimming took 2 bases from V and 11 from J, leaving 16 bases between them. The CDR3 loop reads CASSYGAEVVQQFF. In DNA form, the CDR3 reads TGTGCCAGCAGTTACGGGGCGGAGGTAGTCCAGCAGTTCTTC.

The CDR3 nucleotides are TGTGCCAGCAGCTTGGCGATGAACACTGAAGCTTTCTTT. Translating gives CASSLAMNTEAFF. The genes are TRBV11-2 and TRBJ1-1; D gene ambiguous. With 3 bases removed from V and 0 bases from J, the gap between germline ends came to 5 bases. Germline CDR1 reads SGHAT; CDR2 reads FQNNGV. The CDR3 is made up of 13 amino acids.

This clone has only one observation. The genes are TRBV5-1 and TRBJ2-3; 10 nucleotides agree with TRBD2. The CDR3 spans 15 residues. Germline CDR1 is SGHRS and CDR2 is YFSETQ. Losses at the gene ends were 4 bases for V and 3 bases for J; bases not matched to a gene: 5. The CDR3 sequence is CASSLSGRRTDTQYF. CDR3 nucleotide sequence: TGCGCCAGCAGCCTTAGCGGGAGGAGAACAGATACGCAGTATTTT.

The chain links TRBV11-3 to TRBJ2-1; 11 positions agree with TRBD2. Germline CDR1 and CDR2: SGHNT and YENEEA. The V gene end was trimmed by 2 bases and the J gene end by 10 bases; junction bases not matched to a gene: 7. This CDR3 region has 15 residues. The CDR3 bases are TGTGCCAGCAGCTTATATAGCGGGAGGGCCATCGAGCAGTTCTTC. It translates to CASSLYSGRAIEQFF.

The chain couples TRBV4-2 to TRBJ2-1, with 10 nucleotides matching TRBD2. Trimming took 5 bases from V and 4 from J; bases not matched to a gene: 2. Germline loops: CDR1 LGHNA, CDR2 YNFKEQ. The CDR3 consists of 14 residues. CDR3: CASSTSGIYNEQFF. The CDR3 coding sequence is TGTGCCAGCAGCACTAGCGGGATTTACAATGAGCAGTTCTTC.